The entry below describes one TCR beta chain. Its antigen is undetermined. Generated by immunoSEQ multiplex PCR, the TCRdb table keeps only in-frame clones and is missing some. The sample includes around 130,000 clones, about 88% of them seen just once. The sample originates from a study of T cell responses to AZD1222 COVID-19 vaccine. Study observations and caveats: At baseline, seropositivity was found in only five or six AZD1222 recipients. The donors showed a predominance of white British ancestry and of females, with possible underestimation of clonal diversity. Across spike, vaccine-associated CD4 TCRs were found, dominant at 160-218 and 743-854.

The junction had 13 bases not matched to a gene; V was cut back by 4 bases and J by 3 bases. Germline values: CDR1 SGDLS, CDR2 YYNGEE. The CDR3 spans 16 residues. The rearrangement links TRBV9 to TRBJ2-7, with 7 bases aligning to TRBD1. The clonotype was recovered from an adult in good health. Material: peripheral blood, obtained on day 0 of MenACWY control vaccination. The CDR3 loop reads CASSFDPGQSVYEQYF. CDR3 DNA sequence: TGTGCCAGCAGCTTCGATCCGGGACAGTCTGTCTACGAGCAGTACTTC.